These T cell receptor beta chains were read from a single sample in a study of cytomegalovirus exposure and HLA in healthy donors. Sequencing was performed with immunoSEQ multiplex PCR; in TCRdb, only in-frame clones are kept and a portion is missing. This table lists roughly 62,000 clones. The source material was PBMCs. The source of these receptors is a woman between 18 and 30 years old in good health and CMV-seronegative. The CDR3 runs from the conserved cysteine through the conserved F or W. Fields, in order: D gene, V gene, J gene, CDR3 DNA, CDR3 protein. The D gene is left open where the match is weak.

>TRBD1|TRBV18|TRBJ2-5
TGTGCCAGCTCACCACCGGGACAGGCCCAAGAGACCCAGTACTTC
CASSPPGQAQETQYF
>TRBD1|TRBV19|TRBJ1-2
TGTGCCAGTAATCCCAGGGGGTCTAACTATGGCTACACCTTC
CASNPRGSNYGYTF
>TRBD1|TRBV13|TRBJ1-4
TGTGCCAGCAGCCTCCGGACAGGAAATGAAAAACTGTTTTTT
CASSLRTGNEKLFF
>TRBD1|TRBV4-1|TRBJ2-2
TGCGCCAGCAGCCAAGTAGCCGGGACAGGTACCGGGGAGCTGTTTTTT
CASSQVAGTGTGELFF
>.|TRBV28|TRBJ1-1
TGTGCCAGCAGCCAGCCTGCGACAGGGAACACTGAAGCTTTCTTT
CASSQPATGNTEAFF
>TRBD2|TRBV5-1|TRBJ2-5
TGCGCCAGCAGCTTGATCCCCAGTTGGAGCGGGGAGTATAAAGAGACCCAGTACTTC
CASSLIPSWSGEYKETQYF
>.|TRBV6-1|TRBJ1-1
TGTGCCAGCTCCAGGGAAGTCACTGAAGCTTTCTTT
CASSREVTEAFF
>TRBD2|TRBV6-5|TRBJ2-7
TGTGCCAGCAGTCTGTTAGCGGGGGGGCCGAACGAGCAGTACTTC
CASSLLAGGPNEQYF
>.|TRBV6-4|TRBJ2-3
TGTGCCAGCAGCCCACAGGGGGAGGGGACAGATACGCAGTATTTT
CASSPQGEGTDTQYF
>TRBD2|TRBV11-2|TRBJ2-7
TGTGCCAGCAGCTTAAGACCTAGCGGGCTCTCCTACGAGCAGTACTTC
CASSLRPSGLSYEQYF
>.|TRBV28|TRBJ1-4
TGTGCCAGCAGCCCCTTCGGGGGGGTGGGTGAAAAACTGTTTTTT
CASSPFGGVGEKLFF
>TRBD2|TRBV7-2|TRBJ2-5
TGTGCCAGCAGCTTAATGCGGGGGGGCTGGGGGGAGACCCAGTACTTC
CASSLMRGGWGETQYF
>.|TRBV30|TRBJ1-5
TGTGCCTGGAGGCAAGGGGCACTTGGAGGGCAGCCCCAGCATTTT
CAWRQGALGGQPQHF
>TRBD2|TRBV6-1|TRBJ2-3
TGTGCCAGCAGCCCCGGGACTAGCGGGGCCGATACGCAGTATTTT
CASSPGTSGADTQYF
>TRBD2|TRBV19|TRBJ2-3
TGTGCCAGTAGTAGGCTAGCGGGAGGAAGGACAGATACGCAGTATTTT
CASSRLAGGRTDTQYF
>TRBD2|TRBV6-1|TRBJ2-1
TGTGCCAGCATGATTAGCGGGAGCCCCACGAATGAGCAGTTCTTC
CASMISGSPTNEQFF
>.|TRBV5-1|TRBJ1-2
TGCGCCAGCAGCGCGGCAGTTACTTATGGCTACACCTTC
CASSAAVTYGYTF
>TRBD2|TRBV29-1|TRBJ2-4
TGCAGCGTTCCGAAGACTAGCGGGGGAAACATTCAGTACTTC
CSVPKTSGGNIQYF
>TRBD1|TRBV6-1|TRBJ1-1
TGTGCCAGCAGTGTTGACAGGGTGGTCACTGAAGCTTTCTTT
CASSVDRVVTEAFF
>.|TRBV6-5|TRBJ1-2
TGTGCCAGCAACCCAGCAGGGGCCCTTTATGGCTACACCTTC
CASNPAGALYGYTF
>.|TRBV7-2|TRBJ1-1
TGTGCCAGCAGCTTACAGGGCCTGAACACTGAAGATTTCTTT
CASSLQGLNTEDFF
>.|TRBV12-5|TRBJ1-2
TGTGCTGCACAGGACAGAAACTATGGCTACACCTTC
CAAQDRNYGYTF
>TRBD2|TRBV12-5|TRBJ2-2
TGTGCTAGTGGTTTGCGGCTAGCGGGAACAACCGGGGAGCTGTTTTTT
CASGLRLAGTTGELFF
>.|TRBV5-6|TRBJ2-5
TGTGCCAGCAGCTTGGCGGAGACCCAGTACTTC
CASSLAETQYF
>.|TRBV7-2|TRBJ1-2
TGTGCCAGCAGACCAGGCCCAGCCTCTAACTATGGCTACACCTTC
CASRPGPASNYGYTF
>.|TRBV6-1|TRBJ2-1
TGTGCCACCCGACTACAGTGGTACAATGAGCAGTTCTTC
CATRLQWYNEQFF
>TRBD2|TRBV29-1|TRBJ2-1
TGCAGCGTTGGTCTCAGACTAGCGGGGAAATACAATGAGCAGTTCTTC
CSVGLRLAGKYNEQFF
>TRBD2|TRBV5-4|TRBJ2-7
TGTGCCAGCAGCTCTAGCGGGGGGAACTCCTACGAGCAGTACTTC
CASSSSGGNSYEQYF
>.|TRBV20-1|TRBJ2-7
TGCAGTGCTATATGGCGGTACGAGCAGTACTTC
CSAIWRYEQYF
>.|TRBV29-1|TRBJ2-7
TGCAGCGTTGATACAGGGACGTCGGGCGAGCAGTACTTC
CSVDTGTSGEQYF
>.|TRBV7-6|TRBJ1-1
TGTGCCAGCAGCTTAGAGGTGGCGGGGATGAACACTGAAGCTTTCTTT
CASSLEVAGMNTEAFF
>.|TRBV20-1|TRBJ1-1
TGCAGTGCTAGGGTCCAGGGGGCTTTCTTT
CSARVQGAFF
>TRBD1|TRBV6-5|TRBJ2-5
TGTGCCAGGACGGTGGGACAGCAAGAGACCCAGTACTTC
CARTVGQQETQYF
>.|TRBV5-1|TRBJ2-4
TGCGCCAGCGTTCCGGTAGCCAAAAACATTCAGTACTTC
CASVPVAKNIQYF
>.|TRBV4-1|TRBJ1-2
TGCGCCAGCAGCCAAGGGGAACGCCGGGGAGGCTACACCTTC
CASSQGERRGGYTF
>TRBD1|TRBV4-1|TRBJ1-1
TGCGCCAGCAGCCAGAGGGGGCTTCGGAACACTGAAGCTTTCTTT
CASSQRGLRNTEAFF
>.|TRBV19|TRBJ1-2
TGTGCCAGTAGCCTTAACCTGCGCGGGAACTATGGCTACACCTTC
CASSLNLRGNYGYTF
>TRBD1|TRBV18|TRBJ1-2
TGTGCCAGCTCACCCCCGGGCAGGGGGTCGTATGGCTACACCTTC
CASSPPGRGSYGYTF
>.|TRBV11-3|TRBJ1-1
TGTGCCAGCAGCTTCTGGACACTGAACACTGAAGCTTTCTTT
CASSFWTLNTEAFF
>.|TRBV5-1|TRBJ1-1
TGCGCCAGCACCGGCGGGGATGGGACTGAAGCTTTCTTT
CASTGGDGTEAFF
>.|TRBV29-1|TRBJ1-2
TGCAGCGTTGATGAGGGCCCCCCTTATGGCTACACCTTC
CSVDEGPPYGYTF
>.|TRBV2|TRBJ1-1
TGTGCCAGCACCCCCCAGGGAATGAACACTGAAGCTTTCTTT
CASTPQGMNTEAFF
>.|TRBV30|TRBJ2-7
TGTGCCTGCTCCATCTCGGGGTACGAGCAGTACTTC
CACSISGYEQYF
>.|TRBV27|TRBJ2-7
TGTGCCAGCAGTTGGATCCTGGGGAGCTCCTACGAGCAGTACTTC
CASSWILGSSYEQYF
>.|TRBV28|TRBJ2-3
TGTGCCAGCAGTGTGCCGTACAGGACACCCCCACGTGATACGCAGTATTTT
CASSVPYRTPPRDTQYF
>TRBD1|TRBV19|TRBJ1-5
TGTGCCAGTAGTATGGACAGGGGAAGCAATCAGCCCCAGCATTTT
CASSMDRGSNQPQHF
>.|TRBV2|TRBJ1-1
TGTGCCAGCGGGGCAGATTTTAACACTGAAGCTTTCTTT
CASGADFNTEAFF
>TRBD2|TRBV4-1|TRBJ2-1
TGCGCCAGCAGCCGCGGGGGGGCCTCCTACAATGAGCAGTTCTTC
CASSRGGASYNEQFF
>.|TRBV18|TRBJ2-1
TGTGCCAGCTCACCACGTTCTAGTATCCATGAGCAGTTCTTC
CASSPRSSIHEQFF
>TRBD2|TRBV15|TRBJ2-1
TGTGCCACCAGCAGAGCGGGGGGATGGGGCAATGAGCAGTTCTTC
CATSRAGGWGNEQFF
>TRBD1|TRBV5-6|TRBJ1-5
TGTGCCAGCAGCTTCCTACGCGGAACAGGGGACCAGCCCCAGCATTTT
CASSFLRGTGDQPQHF
>.|TRBV5-1|TRBJ1-1
TGCGCCAGCAGCTTGCAGGGGAACACTGAAGCTTTCTTT
CASSLQGNTEAFF
>TRBD1|TRBV5-6|TRBJ2-3
TGTGCCAGCAGCTGGGGACAGGGTACAGATACGCAGTATTTT
CASSWGQGTDTQYF